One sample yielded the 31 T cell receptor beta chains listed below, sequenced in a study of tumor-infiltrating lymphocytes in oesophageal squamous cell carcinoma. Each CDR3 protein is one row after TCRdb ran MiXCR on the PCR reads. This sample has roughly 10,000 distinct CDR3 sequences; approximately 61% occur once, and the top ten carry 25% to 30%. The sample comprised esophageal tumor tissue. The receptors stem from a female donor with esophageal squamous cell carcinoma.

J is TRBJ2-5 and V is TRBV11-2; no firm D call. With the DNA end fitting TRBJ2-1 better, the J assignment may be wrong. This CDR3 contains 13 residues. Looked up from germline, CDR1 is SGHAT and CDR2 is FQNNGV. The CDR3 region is CASSLRPEWEQFF. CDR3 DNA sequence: TGTGCCAGCAGCTTACGGCCTGAATGGGAGCAGTTCTTC.

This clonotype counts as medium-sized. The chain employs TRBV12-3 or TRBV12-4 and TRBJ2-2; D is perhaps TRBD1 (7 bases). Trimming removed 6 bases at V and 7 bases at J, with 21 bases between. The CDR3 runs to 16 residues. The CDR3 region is CASRRGAGGKFGELFF. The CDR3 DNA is TGTGCCAGCAGGAGGGGGGCAGGGGGTAAATTCGGGGAGCTGTTTTTT.

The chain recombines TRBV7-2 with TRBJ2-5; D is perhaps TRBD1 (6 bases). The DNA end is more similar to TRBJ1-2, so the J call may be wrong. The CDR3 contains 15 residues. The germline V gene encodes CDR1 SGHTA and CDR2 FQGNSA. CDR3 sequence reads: CASSSPQGFRYGYTF. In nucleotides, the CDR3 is TGTGCCAGCAGCTCCCCACAGGGTTTCCGCTATGGCTACACCTTC.

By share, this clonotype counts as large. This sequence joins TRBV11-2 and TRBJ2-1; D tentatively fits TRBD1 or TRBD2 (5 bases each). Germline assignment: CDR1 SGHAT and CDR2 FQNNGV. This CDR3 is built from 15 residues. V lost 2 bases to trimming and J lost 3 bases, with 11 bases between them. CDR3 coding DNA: TGTGCCAGCAGCTTAAGCCGGGGCGACTACAATGAGCAGTTCTTC. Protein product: CASSLSRGDYNEQFF.

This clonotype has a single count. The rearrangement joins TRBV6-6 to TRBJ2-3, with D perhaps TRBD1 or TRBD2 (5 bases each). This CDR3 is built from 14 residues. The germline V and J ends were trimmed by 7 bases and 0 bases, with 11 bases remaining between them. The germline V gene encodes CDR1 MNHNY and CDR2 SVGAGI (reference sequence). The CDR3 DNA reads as TGTGCCAGCACCCGGGGCGGGAGCACAGATACGCAGTATTTT. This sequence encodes CASTRGGSTDTQYF.

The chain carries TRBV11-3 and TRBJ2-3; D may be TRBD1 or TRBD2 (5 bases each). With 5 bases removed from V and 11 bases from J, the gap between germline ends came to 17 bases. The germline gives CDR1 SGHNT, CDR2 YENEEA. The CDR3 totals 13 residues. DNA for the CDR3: TGTGCCAGCAGCCCAGAGGGGACCTACGAGCAGTATTTT. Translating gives CASSPEGTYEQYF.

The DNA for the CDR3 is TGTGCCAGCAGCTTAGATGCAGGGGTCTCCTACAATGAGCAGTTCTTC. Protein: CASSLDAGVSYNEQFF. The chain is built from TRBV11-3 and TRBJ2-1; a possible D gene is TRBD1 (6 bases). The V end lost 0 bases, the J end lost 0 bases, and 9 bases lay between the germline ends. The CDR3 runs to 16 residues. Germline assignment: CDR1 SGHNT and CDR2 YENEEA.

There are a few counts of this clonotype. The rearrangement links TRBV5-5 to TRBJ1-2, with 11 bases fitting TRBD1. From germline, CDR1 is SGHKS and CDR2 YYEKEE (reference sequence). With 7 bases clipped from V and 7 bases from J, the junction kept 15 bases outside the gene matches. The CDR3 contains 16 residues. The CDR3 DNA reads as TGTGCCAGCGTCTCCCCGAGGGACAGGGGGGCTGGTGGCTACACCTTC. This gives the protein CASVSPRDRGAGGYTF.

As DNA, the CDR3 is TGTGCCAGCAGCTCCCAGGCCTTACTAGCGGGAGTAGCAGATACGCAGTATTTT. Its translation is CASSSQALLAGVADTQYF. This chain joins TRBV11-1 and TRBJ2-3; the match to TRBD2 covers 11 bases. The germline CDR1 and CDR2 sequences are SGHAT and FQDESV (reference sequence). The junction had 13 bases not matched to a gene; V was cut back by 4 bases and J by 4 bases. This CDR3 spans 18 amino acids.

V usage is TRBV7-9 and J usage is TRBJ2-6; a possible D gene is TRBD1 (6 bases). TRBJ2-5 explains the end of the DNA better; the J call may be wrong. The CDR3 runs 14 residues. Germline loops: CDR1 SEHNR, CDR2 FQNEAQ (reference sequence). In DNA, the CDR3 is TGTGCCAGCAGCCCCGGACAGTTCCAAGAGACCCAGTACTTC. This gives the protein CASSPGQFQETQYF.

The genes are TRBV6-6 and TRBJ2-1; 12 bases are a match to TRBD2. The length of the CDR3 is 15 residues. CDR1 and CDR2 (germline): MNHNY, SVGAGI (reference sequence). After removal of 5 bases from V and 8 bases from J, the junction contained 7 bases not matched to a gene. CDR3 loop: CASSDKTSGSYEQFF. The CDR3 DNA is TGTGCCAGCAGTGATAAGACTAGCGGGAGTTATGAGCAGTTCTTC.

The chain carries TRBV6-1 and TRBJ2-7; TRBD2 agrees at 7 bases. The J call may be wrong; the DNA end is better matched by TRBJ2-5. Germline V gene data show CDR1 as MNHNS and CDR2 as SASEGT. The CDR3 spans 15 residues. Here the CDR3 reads CASRGREDYQETQYF. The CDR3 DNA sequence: TGTGCCAGCAGAGGGAGGGAGGACTACCAAGAGACCCAGTACTTC.

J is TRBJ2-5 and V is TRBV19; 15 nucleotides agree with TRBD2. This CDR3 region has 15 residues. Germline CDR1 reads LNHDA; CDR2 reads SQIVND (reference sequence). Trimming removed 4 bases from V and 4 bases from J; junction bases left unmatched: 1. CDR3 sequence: CASSTGLAGGETQYF. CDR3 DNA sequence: TGTGCCAGTAGTACGGGACTAGCGGGAGGAGAGACCCAGTACTTC.

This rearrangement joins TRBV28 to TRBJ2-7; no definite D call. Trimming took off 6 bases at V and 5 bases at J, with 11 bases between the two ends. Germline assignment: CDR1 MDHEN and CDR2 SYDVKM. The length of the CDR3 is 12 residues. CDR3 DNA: TGTGCCAGCAGCCCCCTTGGGGACGAGCAGTACTTC. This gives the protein CASSPLGDEQYF.

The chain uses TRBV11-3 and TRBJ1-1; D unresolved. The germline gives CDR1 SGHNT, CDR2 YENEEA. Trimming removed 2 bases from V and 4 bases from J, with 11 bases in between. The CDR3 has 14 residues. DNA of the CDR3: TGTGCCAGCAGCTTAATCGGGGAGGGCACTGAAGCTTTCTTT. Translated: CASSLIGEGTEAFF.

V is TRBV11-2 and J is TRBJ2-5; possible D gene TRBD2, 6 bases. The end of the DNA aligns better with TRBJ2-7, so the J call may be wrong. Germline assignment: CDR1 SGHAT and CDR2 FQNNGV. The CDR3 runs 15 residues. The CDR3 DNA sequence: TGTGCCAGCAGCCCTGTAGCGGCAAGCTCCTACGAGCAGTACTTC. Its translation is CASSPVAASSYEQYF.

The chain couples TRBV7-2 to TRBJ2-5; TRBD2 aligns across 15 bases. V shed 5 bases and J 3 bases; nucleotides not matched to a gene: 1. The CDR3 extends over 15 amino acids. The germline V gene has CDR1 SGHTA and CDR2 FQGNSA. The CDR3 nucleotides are TGTGCCAGCAGCCGGACTAGCGGGGGGGAAGAGACCCAGTACTTC. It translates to CASSRTSGGEETQYF. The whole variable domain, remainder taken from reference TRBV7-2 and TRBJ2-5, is GAGVSQSPSNKVTEKGKDVELRCDPISGHTALYWYRQSLGQGLEFLIYFQGNSAPDKSGLPSDRFSAERTGGSVSTLTIQRTQQEDSAVYLCASSRTSGGEETQYFGPGTRLLVL.

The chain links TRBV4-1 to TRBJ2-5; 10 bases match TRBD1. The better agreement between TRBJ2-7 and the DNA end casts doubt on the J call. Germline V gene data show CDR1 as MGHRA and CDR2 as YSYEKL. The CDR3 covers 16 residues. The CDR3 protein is CASSQGSGQGIYEQYF. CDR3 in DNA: TGCGCCAGCAGCCAGGGATCGGGACAGGGGATCTACGAGCAGTACTTC.

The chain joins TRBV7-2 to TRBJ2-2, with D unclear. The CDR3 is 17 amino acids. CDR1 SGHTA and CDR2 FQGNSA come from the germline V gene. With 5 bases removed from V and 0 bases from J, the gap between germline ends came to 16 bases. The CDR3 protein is CASSPGSWAANTGELFF. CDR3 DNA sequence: TGTGCCAGCAGCCCAGGCAGTTGGGCAGCGAACACCGGGGAGCTGTTTTTT.

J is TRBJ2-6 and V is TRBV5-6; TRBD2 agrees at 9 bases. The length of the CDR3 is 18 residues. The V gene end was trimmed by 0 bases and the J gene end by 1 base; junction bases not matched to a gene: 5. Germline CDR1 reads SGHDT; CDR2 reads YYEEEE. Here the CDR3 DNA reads TGTGCCAGCAGCTTGGTAAGCGGGGGGATGTCTGGGGCCAACGTCCTGACTTTC. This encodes CASSLVSGGMSGANVLTF.

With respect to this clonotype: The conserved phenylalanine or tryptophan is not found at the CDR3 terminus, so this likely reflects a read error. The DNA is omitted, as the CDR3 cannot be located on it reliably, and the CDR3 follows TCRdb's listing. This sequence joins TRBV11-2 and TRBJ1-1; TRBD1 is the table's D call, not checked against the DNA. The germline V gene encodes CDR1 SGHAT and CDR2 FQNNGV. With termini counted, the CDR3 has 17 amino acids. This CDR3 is CASSLSRGDYNEQFFGQ.

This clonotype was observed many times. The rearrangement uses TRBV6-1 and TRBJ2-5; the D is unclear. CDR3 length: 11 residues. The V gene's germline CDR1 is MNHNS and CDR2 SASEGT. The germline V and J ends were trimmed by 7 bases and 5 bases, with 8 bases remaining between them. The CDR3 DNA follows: TGTGCCAGCACCATCGGGGAGACCCAGTACTTC. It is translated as CASTIGETQYF.

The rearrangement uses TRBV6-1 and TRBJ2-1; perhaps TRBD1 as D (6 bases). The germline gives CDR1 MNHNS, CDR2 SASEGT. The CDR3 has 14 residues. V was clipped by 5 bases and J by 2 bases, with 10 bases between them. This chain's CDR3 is CASSLGGAYNEQFF. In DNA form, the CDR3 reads TGTGCCAGCAGTCTAGGGGGAGCCTACAATGAGCAGTTCTTC.

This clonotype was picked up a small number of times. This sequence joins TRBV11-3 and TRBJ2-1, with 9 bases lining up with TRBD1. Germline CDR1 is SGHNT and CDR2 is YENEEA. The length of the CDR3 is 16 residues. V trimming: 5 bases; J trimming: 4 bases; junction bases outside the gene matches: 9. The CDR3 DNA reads TGTGCCAGCAGCCCGCGACAGGGACAGGGATACAATGAGCAGTTCTTC. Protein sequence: CASSPRQGQGYNEQFF.

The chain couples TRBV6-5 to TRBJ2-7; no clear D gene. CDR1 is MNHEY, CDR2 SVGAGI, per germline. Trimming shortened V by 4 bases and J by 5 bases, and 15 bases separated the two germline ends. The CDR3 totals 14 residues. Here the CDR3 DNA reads TGTGCCAGCAGTTCGACAACCCCAGTGGACGAGCAGTACTTC. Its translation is CASSSTTPVDEQYF.

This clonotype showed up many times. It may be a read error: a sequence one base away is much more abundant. CDR3 coding DNA: TGTGCCAGCAGCGGACAGGGGACGGGATACAATGAGCAGTACTTC. Translation gives CASSGQGTGYNEQYF. The chain has TRBV11-3 and TRBJ2-7; 9 bases line up with TRBD1. Germline trimming cut 5 bases from V and 7 bases from J; bases unmatched to any gene: 12. The germline CDR1 and CDR2 sequences are SGHNT and YENEEA. The CDR3 is made up of 15 amino acids.

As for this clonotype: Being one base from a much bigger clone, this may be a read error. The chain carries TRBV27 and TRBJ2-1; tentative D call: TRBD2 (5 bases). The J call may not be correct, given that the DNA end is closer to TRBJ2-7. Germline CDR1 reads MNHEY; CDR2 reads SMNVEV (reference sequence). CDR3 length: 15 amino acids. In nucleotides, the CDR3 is TGTGCCAGCAGTCCCCTTACGGGATCCTACAATGAGCAGTACTTC. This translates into CASSPLTGSYNEQYF.

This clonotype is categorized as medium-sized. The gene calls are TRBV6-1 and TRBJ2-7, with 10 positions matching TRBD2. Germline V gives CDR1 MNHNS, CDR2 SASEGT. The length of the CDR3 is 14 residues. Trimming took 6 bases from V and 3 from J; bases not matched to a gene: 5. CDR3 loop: CASRPLAGVYEQYF. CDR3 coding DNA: TGTGCCAGCAGACCCCTAGCGGGAGTCTACGAGCAGTACTTC.

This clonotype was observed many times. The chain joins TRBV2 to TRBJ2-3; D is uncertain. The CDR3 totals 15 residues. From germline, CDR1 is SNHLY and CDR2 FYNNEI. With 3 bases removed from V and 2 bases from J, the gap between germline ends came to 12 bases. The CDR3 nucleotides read TGTGCCAGCAGTGAGCAAGCTCAAAACACAGATACGCAGTATTTT. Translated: CASSEQAQNTDTQYF.

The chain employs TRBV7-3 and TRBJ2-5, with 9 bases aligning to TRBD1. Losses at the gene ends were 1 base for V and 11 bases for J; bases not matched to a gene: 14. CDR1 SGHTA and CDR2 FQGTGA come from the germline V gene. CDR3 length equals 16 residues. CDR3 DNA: TGTGCCAGCAGCTTAAACTGGGACAGGGCCACAGATACGCAGTACTTC. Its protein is CASSLNWDRATDTQYF.

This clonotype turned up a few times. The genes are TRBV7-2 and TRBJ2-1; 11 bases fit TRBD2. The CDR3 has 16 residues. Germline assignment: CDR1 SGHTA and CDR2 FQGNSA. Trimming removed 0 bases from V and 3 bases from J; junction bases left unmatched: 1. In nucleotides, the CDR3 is TGTGCCAGCAGCTTAGCTAGCGGGAGGGACTACAATGAGCAGTTCTTC. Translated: CASSLASGRDYNEQFF. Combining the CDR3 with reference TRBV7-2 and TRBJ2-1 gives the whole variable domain GAGVSQSPSNKVTEKGKDVELRCDPISGHTALYWYRQSLGQGLEFLIYFQGNSAPDKSGLPSDRFSAERTGGSVSTLTIQRTQQEDSAVYLCASSLASGRDYNEQFFGPGTRLTVL.